A selection of T cell receptor beta chains follows, all from one sample in a study of blood T cell repertoires in COVID-19. The table came from immunoSEQ multiplex PCR; TCRdb's copy has only in-frame clones and leaves some out. The sample lists a few hundred thousand clones, approximately 86% occurring once. The sequenced material came from peripheral blood. Receptor source: a man aged 55-75 years with acute or convalescent COVID-19. Both conserved end residues are part of each CDR3. The D gene is left open where the match is weak. For some rows the clone size is stated as once, few or many, or as a class when expanded; others skip it.

abundance,j_gene,v_gene,d_gene,CDR3aa,CDR3nt
NA,TRBJ2-2,TRBV5-4,TRBD2,CASSSSGGLPINTGELFF,TGTGCCAGCAGCAGTAGCGGGGGGCTGCCTATTAACACCGGGGAGCTGTTTTTT
once,TRBJ1-1,TRBV19,NA,CASSVKTGRTEAFF,TGTGCCAGTAGTGTCAAAACAGGCAGAACTGAAGCTTTCTTT
NA,TRBJ1-1,TRBV7-2,TRBD1,CASSLKTGGYTEAFF,TGTGCCAGCAGCCTAAAGACAGGGGGATACACTGAAGCTTTCTTT
NA,TRBJ1-2,TRBV19,NA,CASRSLKDSVTYGYTF,TGTGCCAGCCGGAGCCTTAAGGACAGCGTGACGTATGGCTACACCTTC
NA,TRBJ1-6,TRBV7-9,NA,CASSQTMNNSPLHF,TGTGCCAGCAGCCAGACAATGAATAATTCACCCCTCCACTTT
few,TRBJ1-2,TRBV15,NA,CATRFLRGANYGYTF,TGTGCCACCCGATTCCTTCGGGGAGCTAACTATGGCTACACCTTC
NA,TRBJ1-4,TRBV23-1,NA,CASSRRQNPNEKLFF,TGCGCCAGCAGTAGGCGACAGAACCCAAATGAAAAACTGTTTTTT
NA,TRBJ1-4,TRBV7-2,NA,CASSPVRGNEKLFF,TGTGCCAGCAGCCCGGTTAGGGGGAATGAAAAACTGTTTTTT
NA,TRBJ2-1,TRBV19,TRBD2,CASSLTSGGTRSYNEQFF,TGTGCCAGTAGCTTGACTAGCGGGGGAACTCGCTCCTACAATGAGCAGTTCTTC
NA,TRBJ2-3,TRBV5-4,TRBD1,CASSSDRGTQYF,TGTGCCAGCAGCTCTGACAGGGGAACGCAGTATTTT
once,TRBJ2-7,TRBV28,TRBD1,CASKPPLPDREPYEQYF,TGTGCCAGCAAACCCCCTCTTCCGGACAGGGAACCCTACGAGCAGTACTTC
NA,TRBJ2-2,TRBV9,TRBD2,CASRGGGGAGELFF,TGTGCCAGCAGAGGAGGCGGGGGGGCCGGGGAGCTGTTTTTT
NA,TRBJ1-1,TRBV28,TRBD1,CASSLSRGRFAEAFF,TGTGCCAGCAGTTTATCAAGGGGGCGGTTCGCTGAAGCTTTCTTT
NA,TRBJ1-2,TRBV27,NA,CASSLGGHRRPTF,TGTGCCAGCAGTTTAGGGGGACATAGACGGCCCACCTTC
NA,TRBJ2-1,TRBV18,TRBD1,CASSRTGVDEQFF,TGTGCCAGCTCCAGGACAGGGGTGGATGAGCAGTTCTTC
NA,TRBJ2-5,TRBV5-1,NA,CASSAPGGETQYF,TGCGCCAGCAGCGCGCCAGGGGGGGAGACCCAGTACTTC
NA,TRBJ1-6,TRBV7-2,NA,CASSLGTAGYNSPLHF,TGTGCCAGCAGCTTAGGGACAGCCGGATATAATTCACCCCTCCACTTT
once,TRBJ2-7,TRBV14,TRBD1,CASSQRQSGTARLSYEQYF,TGTGCCAGCAGCCAGAGGCAGTCTGGGACAGCGAGACTCTCCTACGAGCAGTACTTC
NA,TRBJ2-1,TRBV5-4,TRBD2,CASSLAPTSGYNEQFF,TGTGCCAGCAGCTTGGCGCCGACTAGCGGTTACAATGAGCAGTTCTTC